The 19 T cell receptor beta chains below were found in one sample sequenced in a study of OX40 agonist ivuxolimab in advanced cancers. The library was made by the immunoSEQ multiplex PCR assay. Held by TCRdb, this immuneACCESS table contains in-frame sequences only and omits some clones. Under half of the omission traces to an unresolved V gene where checked; the cause of the rest is unknown. The sample table records about 83,000 clones; around 90% of these occur just once. The ten largest account for 8.4% of the sample. Sequenced material: CD4+ or CD8+ T cells sorted from blood, taken in a trial of the OX40 agonist ivuxolimab. The receptors originated from an adult with an advanced solid tumor such as melanoma, head and neck, liver or kidney cancer.

V usage is TRBV27 and J usage is TRBJ2-1; unclear D gene. The ends were cut back, 4 bases at V and 8 bases at J, with 12 bases in the middle. Germline V lookup: CDR1 MNHEY, CDR2 SMNVEV (reference sequence). The CDR3 is 13 residues long. CDR3 sequence (DNA): TGTGCCAGCAGTTACAACCGGGTGGATGAGCAGTTCTTC. Amino acid sequence: CASSYNRVDEQFF.

The rearrangement joins TRBV19 to TRBJ2-5; TRBD2 matches 10 bases. This CDR3 comprises 17 residues. The germline CDR1 and CDR2 sequences are LNHDA and SQIVND (reference sequence). Losses at the gene ends were 6 bases for V and 0 bases for J; bases not matched to a gene: 10. CDR3 bases: TGTGCCAGTAGCCCCCCCCTCGGACTAGCGGACCAAGAGACCCAGTACTTC. Translation: CASSPPLGLADQETQYF.

CDR3 nucleotide sequence: TGTGCCAGCAGTTCCTACAATGAGCAGTTCTTC. This gives the protein CASSSYNEQFF. The rearrangement links TRBV28 to TRBJ2-1; D not certain. The germline V gene has CDR1 MDHEN and CDR2 SYDVKM. Trimming stripped 4 bases from V and 2 bases from J, with 0 bases between. This CDR3 contains 11 residues.

The genes are TRBV11-1 and TRBJ1-2; D not certain. Trimming took off 4 bases at V and 8 bases at J, with 14 bases between the two ends. The CDR3 runs to 13 residues. The V gene's germline CDR1 is SGHAT and CDR2 FQDESV (reference sequence). As DNA, the CDR3 is TGTGCCAGCAGCTCACACCGGGCACGGGGCTACACCTTC. This encodes CASSSHRARGYTF. The whole variable domain, filled in from reference TRBV11-1 and TRBJ1-2, reads EAEVAQSPRYKITEKSQAVAFWCDPISGHATLYWYRQILGQGPELLVQFQDESVVDDSQLPKDRFSAERLKGVDSTLKIQPAELGDSAMYLCASSSHRARGYTFGSGTRLTVV.

CDR3 amino acids: CASSLGRSRYGNTIYF. CDR3 nucleotides: TGTGCCAGCAGCTTAGGCCGAAGTAGATATGGAAACACCATATATTTT. The V call is TRBV7-2, the J call TRBJ1-3; D unresolved. Trimming took 1 base from V and 3 from J, leaving 13 bases between them. There are 16 residues in the CDR3. Germline assignment: CDR1 SGHTA and CDR2 FQGNSA.

J is TRBJ2-1 and V is TRBV9; D gene unclear. The CDR3 is 12 amino acids. V was clipped by 3 bases and J by 14 bases, with 15 bases between them. CDR1 and CDR2 (germline): SGDLS, YYNGEE. The CDR3 sequence: CASSGETFAKFF. CDR3 nucleotides: TGTGCCAGCAGCGGAGAGACTTTCGCTAAGTTCTTC.

The chain joins TRBV2 to TRBJ1-2, with D maybe TRBD1 (5 bases). V was clipped by 7 bases and J by 5 bases, with 14 bases between them. The CDR3 loop spans 13 amino acids. In germline, CDR1 is SNHLY, CDR2 FYNNEI. CDR3 coding DNA: TGTGCCAGCACGGCCGGGGGTAGGTATGGCTACACCTTC. Translating it yields CASTAGGRYGYTF.

This CDR3 reads CSAAAQVTEAFF. In DNA, the CDR3 is TGCAGCGCGGCGGCGCAGGTCACTGAAGCTTTCTTT. The chain has TRBV29-1 and TRBJ1-1, with unresolved D. The CDR3 covers 12 residues. Germline values: CDR1 SQVTM, CDR2 ANQGSEA. V lost 7 bases to trimming and J lost 4 bases, with 13 bases between them. The whole variable domain, remainder taken from reference TRBV29-1 and TRBJ1-1, is SAVISQKPSRDICQRGTSLTIQCQVDSQVTMMFWYRQQPGQSLTLIATANQGSEATYESGFVIDKFPISRPNLTFSTLTVSNMSPEDSSIYLCSAAAQVTEAFFGQGTRLTVV.

The genes are TRBV9 and TRBJ1-6; D not certain. The CDR3 has 13 residues. The V end was cut by 4 bases, the J end by 7 bases, with 9 bases between. Germline V gene sequence: CDR1 SGDLS, CDR2 YYNGEE. In nucleotides, the CDR3 is TGTGCCAGCAGCCCGGACGGAAATTCACCCCTCCACTTT. This encodes CASSPDGNSPLHF.

The chain combines TRBV6-1 with TRBJ1-6; D is uncertain. Trimming removed 1 base at V and 5 bases at J, with 3 bases between. Germline CDR1 reads MNHNS; CDR2 reads SASEGT. The CDR3 sequence is 13 residues long. Here the CDR3 DNA reads TGTGCCAGCAGTGAAGTCGATAATTCACCCCTCCACTTT. Residues: CASSEVDNSPLHF.

In this sample, this clone turned up once. This CDR3 reads CASGLAGGTNEQFF. DNA for the CDR3: TGTGCCAGCGGTCTAGCGGGAGGGACAAATGAGCAGTTCTTC. The chain carries TRBV6-5 and TRBJ2-1; 12 nucleotides line up with TRBD2. This CDR3 region has 14 residues. The J segment lost 7 bases and the V segment lost 8 bases, leaving 6 bases of the junction unmatched. The germline V gene encodes CDR1 MNHEY and CDR2 SVGAGI.

The V gene is TRBV15, the J gene TRBJ1-4; a possible D gene is TRBD1 (6 bases). Germline CDR1 is LNHNV and CDR2 is YYDKDF (reference sequence). The V end lost 0 bases, the J end lost 6 bases, and 17 bases lay between the germline ends. The CDR3 runs to 17 residues. This CDR3 is CATSRDPFREGDEKLFF. As DNA, the CDR3 is TGTGCCACCAGCAGAGATCCGTTCAGGGAGGGGGATGAAAAACTGTTTTTT.

This chain uses TRBV4-1 with TRBJ1-5, with 7 bases that match TRBD1. Germline lookup yields CDR1 MGHRA and CDR2 YSYEKL. After removal of 4 bases from V and 1 base from J, the junction contained 7 bases not matched to a gene. This CDR3 region has 16 residues. The DNA of the CDR3 is TGCGCCAGCAGCCGGACAGGCGGGGAAAGCAATCAGCCCCAGCATTTT. Residues: CASSRTGGESNQPQHF.

This rearrangement joins TRBV30 to TRBJ1-1; D is ambiguous. Trimming removed 2 bases from V and 1 base from J, with 5 bases in between. Germline CDR1 GTSNPN, CDR2 SVGIG (reference sequence). This CDR3 contains 12 residues. DNA of the CDR3: TGTGCCTGGAGTATGGGGAACACTGAAGCTTTCTTT. This translates into CAWSMGNTEAFF.

This sequence joins TRBV5-6 and TRBJ2-1; 16 bases are a match to TRBD2. There are 16 residues in the CDR3. V lost 2 bases to trimming and J lost 8 bases; unmatched junction nucleotides: 4. The germline V gene encodes CDR1 SGHDT and CDR2 YYEEEE. The CDR3: CASSFPGLAGGDEQFF. CDR3 DNA sequence: TGTGCCAGCAGCTTTCCGGGACTAGCGGGAGGGGATGAGCAGTTCTTC.

The chain couples TRBV4-1 to TRBJ2-2; D is possibly TRBD2 (5 bases). The V gene lost 6 bases and the J gene lost 0 bases, with 17 bases spanning the gap. Germline V gives CDR1 MGHRA, CDR2 YSYEKL. This CDR3 spans 17 amino acids. CDR3 amino acids: CASRTEPGYPNTGELFF. CDR3 sequence (DNA): TGCGCCAGCAGGACTGAGCCGGGATATCCGAACACCGGGGAGCTGTTTTTT.

V gene TRBV6-5 combines with J gene TRBJ2-7, with D unclear. The germline CDR1 and CDR2 sequences are MNHEY and SVGAGI. The CDR3 spans 15 residues. Trimming cost V 4 bases and J 2 bases, with 15 bases left between them. CDR3 bases: TGTGCCAGCAGTTCCGTCAGGACCGCTCCCTACGAGCAGTACTTC. It specifies CASSSVRTAPYEQYF.

The chain couples TRBV14 to TRBJ2-3; D is unclear. The germline V gene has CDR1 SGHDN and CDR2 FVKESK. This CDR3 contains 15 residues. V lost 1 base and J lost 0, with 8 bases in between. The CDR3 DNA reads as TGTGCCAGCAGCCAAGTATTTTCTAGCACAGATACGCAGTATTTT. It specifies CASSQVFSSTDTQYF. Variable domain in full (rest from reference TRBV14 and TRBJ2-3): EAGVTQFPSHSVIEKGQTVTLRCDPISGHDNLYWYRRVMGKEIKFLLHFVKESKQDESGMPNNRFLAERTGGTYSTLKVQPAELEDSGVYFCASSQVFSSTDTQYFGPGTRLTVL.

V usage is TRBV23-1 and J usage is TRBJ1-1; D is unclear. TRBV23-1 counts as an open reading frame of uncertain function. V was clipped by 3 bases and J by 0 bases, with 11 bases between them. This CDR3 has 15 residues. The DNA of the CDR3 is TGCGCCAGCAGTCACCCCGGACGGTTGAACACTGAAGCTTTCTTT. As protein: CASSHPGRLNTEAFF.